A selection of T cell receptor beta chains follows, all from one sample in a study of shared clonotypes between healthy human individuals. This table comes from immunoSEQ multiplex PCR, and its TCRdb copy is limited to in-frame clones, with some not included. Among more than 2 million clones listed, approximately 96% were seen once. Material: naive CD4+ T cells sorted from blood. These receptors were collected from a man in his late teens or twenties in good health. Each CDR3 is given without its conserved first and last residue.

v_call | cdr3_aa
TRBV7-2 | ASTYVRQSGSNNSPLH
TRBV4-3 | ASSQGGLAGFNTQY
TRBV9 | ASSVTGRNEQY
TRBV30 | AWTETDTQY
TRBV5-1 | ASSLRPLH
TRBV5-1 | ASSSPDRGETQY
TRBV5-6 | ASSREQGSVGYT
TRBV11-2 | ASSLTSVNTGELF
TRBV2 | ASIRDGQYEQY
TRBV28 | ASSSRATFADGYT
TRBV6-1 | ASIPSGPNYGYT
TRBV9 | ASSLQAGELF
TRBV11-2 | ASILGRALNTEAF
TRBV2 | ASRADRSGNTIY
TRBV7-9 | ASSSPRERPLNNEQF
TRBV27 | ASSFSLGAPRETQY
TRBV21-1 | ASSKEQTLTIYEQY
TRBV18 | ASSPGQVNTDTQY
TRBV5-8 | ASRFSGANVLT
TRBV18 | ASSGSSGQGYSGNTIY